Below are 29 T cell receptor beta chains sequenced from a single sample in a study of blood T cell repertoires in COVID-19. Clones were sequenced by immunoSEQ multiplex PCR, and TCRdb holds only the in-frame ones, with some missing. Of hundreds of thousands of clones in the sample, nearly 90% are singletons; the top ten hold around 1.8%. Specimen: PBMCs or T cells enriched from blood (not recorded which). The receptors derive from a woman aged 18-29 years with acute COVID-19.

This clone was picked up one time. The rearrangement joins TRBV12-5 to TRBJ2-1; TRBD2 agrees at 7 bases. The CDR3 length is 13 residues. CDR1 is LGHNT and CDR2 is FRNRAP in the germline V gene. Trimming took 3 bases from V and 5 from J; bases not matched to a gene: 1. The CDR3 DNA reads TGTGCTAGTGGTTTCGGGACTAACAATGAGCAGTTCTTC. This gives the protein CASGFGTNNEQFF.

This sequence joins TRBV6-1 and TRBJ1-2; D ambiguous. V was cut by 2 bases and J by 1 base, with 8 bases left in between. The CDR3 spans 14 residues. Germline values: CDR1 MNHNS, CDR2 SASEGT. The CDR3 DNA follows: TGTGCCAGCAGTGAACTAAACAGTAACTATGGCTACACCTTC. This codes for CASSELNSNYGYTF.

The gene calls are TRBV7-2 and TRBJ2-7, with 8 bases fitting TRBD1. The CDR3 extends over 14 amino acids. Germline V lookup: CDR1 SGHTA, CDR2 FQGNSA. V gave up 4 bases and J gave up 2 bases; unmatched junction bases: 4. CDR3 in DNA: TGTGCCAGCAGCTCCGGACAGGGTCCCTACGAGCAGTACTTC. It codes for CASSSGQGPYEQYF. Full variable domain (rest looked up from reference TRBV7-2 and TRBJ2-7): GAGVSQSPSNKVTEKGKDVELRCDPISGHTALYWYRQSLGQGLEFLIYFQGNSAPDKSGLPSDRFSAERTGGSVSTLTIQRTQQEDSAVYLCASSSGQGPYEQYFGPGTRLTVT.

The V call is TRBV5-8, the J call TRBJ2-1, with 7 bases aligning to TRBD1. V trimming: 4 bases; J trimming: 9 bases; junction bases outside the gene matches: 10. This CDR3 region has 14 residues. Per the germline V gene, CDR1 is SGHTS and CDR2 is YDEGEE. The CDR3 DNA reads TGTGCCAGCAGCGTAACAGGGGATGGAAGTGAGCAGTTCTTC. Translation: CASSVTGDGSEQFF. The full variable domain, rest sourced from reference TRBV5-8 and TRBJ2-1, is EAGVTQSPTHLIKTRGQQATLRCSPISGHTSVYWYQQALGLGLQFLLWYDEGEERNRGNFPPRFSGRQFPNYSSELNVNALELEDSALYLCASSVTGDGSEQFFGPGTRLTVL.

The rearrangement joins TRBV5-4 to TRBJ2-3, with 7 bases identical to TRBD1. The J segment lost 1 base and the V segment lost 0 bases, leaving 2 bases of the junction unmatched. CDR1 is SGHNT, CDR2 YYREEE, per germline (reference sequence). The CDR3 totals 15 residues. The CDR3 region is CASSLEGAGTDTQYF. DNA of the CDR3: TGTGCCAGCAGCTTGGAGGGGGCAGGCACAGATACGCAGTATTTT.

The chain has TRBV12-3 or TRBV12-4 and TRBJ2-7, with D hard to call. CDR3 length equals 11 residues. Trimming stripped 5 bases from V and 6 bases from J, with 8 bases between. Here the CDR3 DNA reads TGTGCCAGCAGTCTTAGCTCCGAGCAGTACTTC. Residues: CASSLSSEQYF.

The J gene is TRBJ1-5, the V gene TRBV28; no clear D gene. Germline V gene lookup returns CDR1 MDHEN and CDR2 SYDVKM. The V gene lost 3 bases and the J gene lost 0 bases, with 15 bases spanning the gap. This CDR3 is 17 amino acids long. The CDR3 sequence: CASSLSREKYSNQPQHF. The CDR3 bases are TGTGCCAGCAGTTTGAGTCGAGAAAAGTATAGCAATCAGCCCCAGCATTTT.

V usage is TRBV6-2 or TRBV6-3 and J usage is TRBJ2-3; 10 bases line up with TRBD1. CDR1 is MNHEY and CDR2 is SVGEGT in the germline V gene. CDR3 length: 17 amino acids. The V gene end was trimmed by 0 bases and the J gene end by 4 bases; junction bases not matched to a gene: 7. The CDR3 sequence is CASSYSAETGGSDTQYF. CDR3 sequence (DNA): TGTGCCAGCAGTTACTCAGCGGAGACAGGGGGCTCAGATACGCAGTATTTT.

The V call is TRBV7-9, the J call TRBJ1-3, with D uncertain. The CDR3 spans 9 residues. The germline V and J ends were trimmed by 10 bases and 5 bases, with 3 bases remaining between them. CDR1 and CDR2 (germline): SEHNR, FQNEAQ (reference sequence). The CDR3 DNA reads TGTGCCACCAGAAACACCATATATTTT. It is translated as CATRNTIYF. Complete variable domain (other parts from reference TRBV7-9 and TRBJ1-3): DTGVSQNPRHKITKRGQNVTFRCDPISEHNRLYWYRQTLGQGPEFLTYFQNEAQLEKSRLLSDRFSAERPKGSFSTLEIQRTEQGDSAMYLCATRNTIYFGEGSWLTVV.

The V and J genes are TRBV5-1 and TRBJ1-1; D ambiguous. Deletions cut 2 bases from V and 1 base from J, with 3 bases between. This CDR3 contains 12 residues. Germline CDR1 is SGHRS and CDR2 is YFSETQ. The CDR3 coding sequence is TGCGCCAGCAGCTTTCGGAACACTGAAGCTTTCTTT. Protein product: CASSFRNTEAFF.

This clone was found once. The chain combines TRBV7-2 with TRBJ2-7; tentative D call: TRBD2 (6 bases). Germline loops: CDR1 SGHTA, CDR2 FQGNSA. The CDR3 spans 14 residues. V was pared by 2 bases and J by 3 bases, with 11 bases between. CDR3 bases: TGTGCCAGCAGCTTAAGGTTGGGACTCTACGAGCAGTACTTC. Protein: CASSLRLGLYEQYF.

This chain joins TRBV6-5 and TRBJ1-2, with 8 positions matching TRBD1. Looked up from germline, CDR1 is MNHEY and CDR2 is SVGAGI. CDR3 length: 14 amino acids. Trimming removed 6 bases from V and 3 bases from J; junction bases left unmatched: 6. CDR3 region: CASSPTGADYGYTF. The CDR3 region has the DNA TGTGCCAGCAGCCCGACAGGGGCGGACTATGGCTACACCTTC.

This rearrangement joins TRBV7-9 to TRBJ2-1, with TRBD2 identical over 10 bases. The CDR3 sequence is 19 residues long. The V and J ends lost 8 bases and 0 bases, in that order; junction bases with no gene match: 16. Germline CDR1 and CDR2: SEHNR and FQNEAQ (reference sequence). CDR3 in amino acids: CASLGVTSGDGRSYNEQFF. For the CDR3, the DNA is TGTGCCAGCCTAGGGGTTACTAGCGGGGACGGTCGCTCCTACAATGAGCAGTTCTTC.

In this sample, this clone turned up once. The gene calls are TRBV7-9 and TRBJ2-7, with 7 nucleotides matching TRBD2. CDR1 and CDR2 from the germline V gene are SEHNR and FQNEAQ (reference sequence). The CDR3 is made up of 12 amino acids. V gave up 7 bases and J gave up 7 bases; unmatched junction bases: 7. The CDR3 spells CASTVGGVEQYF. DNA for the CDR3: TGTGCCAGCACGGTTGGGGGGGTAGAGCAGTACTTC.

V usage is TRBV6-2 or TRBV6-3 and J usage is TRBJ2-3, with D tentatively TRBD1 (6 bases). Germline lookup yields CDR1 MNHEY and CDR2 SVGEGT. This CDR3 region has 16 residues. The germline V and J ends were trimmed by 0 bases and 1 base, with 11 bases remaining between them. CDR3 in DNA: TGTGCCAGCAGTTACTCGGACAGTCTGGGCACAGATACGCAGTATTTT. Encoded protein: CASSYSDSLGTDTQYF.

The V gene is TRBV5-1, the J gene TRBJ1-6; 8 bases map to TRBD1. The CDR3 sequence is 16 residues long. The V segment lost 2 bases and the J segment 5 bases; nucleotides outside the gene matches: 6. CDR1 and CDR2 (germline): SGHRS, YFSETQ. CDR3 sequence reads: CASSFLLTGDNSPLHF. CDR3 sequence (DNA): TGCGCCAGCAGCTTTTTGTTGACAGGGGATAATTCACCCCTCCACTTT.

This chain's CDR3 is CASSLGAGSYEQYF. The CDR3 DNA is TGTGCCAGCAGCTTAGGGGCAGGATCCTACGAGCAGTACTTC. The chain recombines TRBV7-2 with TRBJ2-7; D is ambiguous. The germline gives CDR1 SGHTA, CDR2 FQGNSA. The CDR3 consists of 14 residues. Trimming shortened V by 1 base and J by 1 base, and 8 bases separated the two germline ends.

The chain links TRBV4-1 to TRBJ1-2, with 10 positions matching TRBD1. V lost 3 bases, J lost 6 bases, and 4 bases stayed unmatched. The CDR3 is 14 residues long. CDR1 and CDR2 from the germline V gene are MGHRA and YSYEKL. CDR3 bases: TGCGCCAGCAGCCACCCGGGACAGGGGAATGGCTACACCTTC. This gives the protein CASSHPGQGNGYTF.

The chain employs TRBV5-4 and TRBJ1-2; D gene ambiguous. Trimming cost V 5 bases and J 0 bases, with 8 bases left between them. The CDR3 totals 13 residues. Germline CDR1 SGHNT, CDR2 YYREEE (reference sequence). CDR3 in amino acids: CASRNTANYGYTF. For the CDR3, the DNA is TGTGCCAGCAGAAATACAGCTAACTATGGCTACACCTTC.

V and J are TRBV5-1 and TRBJ2-1; 9 nucleotides agree with TRBD2. The CDR3 extends over 13 amino acids. The V segment lost 2 bases and the J segment 7 bases; nucleotides outside the gene matches: 1. The germline V gene has CDR1 SGHRS and CDR2 YFSETQ. CDR3 loop: CASSFSGGNEQFF. CDR3 sequence (DNA): TGCGCCAGCAGCTTTAGCGGGGGAAATGAGCAGTTCTTC.

The V gene is TRBV4-1, the J gene TRBJ2-1; possible D gene TRBD2, 5 bases. V was pared by 0 bases and J by 8 bases, with 11 bases between. CDR3 length: 14 residues. The V gene's germline CDR1 is MGHRA and CDR2 YSYEKL. The CDR3 DNA follows: TGCGCCAGCAGCCAAGATTTTTCCGGGGATGAGCAGTTCTTC. This sequence encodes CASSQDFSGDEQFF.

The chain has TRBV7-9 and TRBJ2-7; D is uncertain. Germline V gene sequence: CDR1 SEHNR, CDR2 FQNEAQ (reference sequence). This CDR3 spans 15 amino acids. The V end lost 2 bases, the J end lost 2 bases, and 13 bases lay between the germline ends. CDR3 bases: TGTGCCAGCAGCTTAAGGTCAGGAACCACCTACGAGCAGTACTTC. As protein: CASSLRSGTTYEQYF. The full variable domain, its missing parts supplied by reference TRBV7-9 and TRBJ2-7, is DTGVSQNPRHKITKRGQNVTFRCDPISEHNRLYWYRQTLGQGPEFLTYFQNEAQLEKSRLLSDRFSAERPKGSFSTLEIQRTEQGDSAMYLCASSLRSGTTYEQYFGPGTRLTVT.

The chain carries TRBV19 and TRBJ1-5; possibly TRBD1 for D (6 bases). Per germline, CDR1 LNHDA and CDR2 SQIVND (reference sequence). The CDR3 is 14 amino acids. With 5 bases removed from V and 6 bases from J, the gap between germline ends came to 14 bases. The CDR3 is CASSLQGLGQPQHF. CDR3 DNA sequence: TGTGCCAGTAGTTTACAGGGTCTAGGTCAGCCCCAGCATTTT.

V gene TRBV28 combines with J gene TRBJ2-2; 12 bases fit TRBD2. V was pared by 5 bases and J by 1 base, with 11 bases of the junction left unmatched. CDR3 length: 19 amino acids. Germline V lookup: CDR1 MDHEN, CDR2 SYDVKM. DNA of the CDR3: TGTGCCAGCAGTCTCAACCTAGCGGGAGGGCCCGGGAACACCGGGGAGCTGTTTTTT. Amino acids: CASSLNLAGGPGNTGELFF.

The rearrangement links TRBV19 to TRBJ1-6; D is undetermined. Germline assignment: CDR1 LNHDA and CDR2 SQIVND (reference sequence). V was clipped by 2 bases and J by 5 bases, with 10 bases between them. This CDR3 region has 15 residues. The CDR3 reads CASSIPGLNNSPLHF. The CDR3 coding sequence is TGTGCCAGTAGTATACCCGGTCTAAATAATTCACCCCTCCACTTT. The entire variable domain, with the rest obtained from reference TRBV19 and TRBJ1-6, is as follows: DGGITQSPKYLFRKEGQNVTLSCEQNLNHDAMYWYRQDPGQGLRLIYYSQIVNDFQKGDIAEGYSVSREKKESFPLTVTSAQKNPTAFYLCASSIPGLNNSPLHFGNGTRLTVT.

This rearrangement joins TRBV7-9 to TRBJ2-3, with TRBD1 matching 7 bases. Trimming cost V 5 bases and J 4 bases; bases outside gene matches: 0. The length of the CDR3 is 12 residues. Germline loops: CDR1 SEHNR, CDR2 FQNEAQ (reference sequence). The CDR3 loop is CASSTGADTQYF. For the CDR3, the DNA is TGTGCCAGCAGCACAGGGGCAGATACGCAGTATTTT.

The genes are TRBV11-2 and TRBJ2-5; TRBD1 might be the D (6 bases). The length of the CDR3 is 13 residues. The V end was cut by 5 bases, the J end by 4 bases, with 11 bases between. CDR1 is SGHAT and CDR2 is FQNNGV in the germline V gene. CDR3 sequence: CASSPQGRETQYF. In DNA, the CDR3 is TGTGCCAGCAGCCCACAGGGAAGAGAGACCCAGTACTTC. Combining the CDR3 with reference TRBV11-2 and TRBJ2-5 gives the whole variable domain EAGVAQSPRYKIIEKRQSVAFWCNPISGHATLYWYQQILGQGPKLLIQFQNNGVVDDSQLPKDRFSAERLKGVDSTLKIQPAKLEDSAVYLCASSPQGRETQYFGPGTRLLVL.

As DNA, the CDR3 is TGTGCCAGCCGTTCGGGGTCGGATACGCAGTATTTT. Protein product: CASRSGSDTQYF. The chain combines TRBV6-2 or TRBV6-3 with TRBJ2-3, with D tentatively TRBD2 (5 bases). The CDR3 is 12 amino acids. V was pared by 8 bases and J by 6 bases, with 12 bases between. The V gene's germline CDR1 is MNHEY and CDR2 SVGEGT.

The chain couples TRBV5-1 to TRBJ2-5, with 10 nucleotides matching TRBD2. V shed 4 bases, J shed 0 bases, and the junction held 3 bases outside the gene matches. The CDR3 is 15 amino acids. In germline, CDR1 is SGHRS, CDR2 YFSETQ. The CDR3 region has the DNA TGCGCCAGCAGCGATAGCGGGGGGAACCAAGAGACCCAGTACTTC. Protein: CASSDSGGNQETQYF.